These T cell receptor beta chains were read from a single sample in a study of yellow fever vaccine responses in identical twins. TCRdb reprocessed the RT-PCR reads with MiXCR, giving one entry per CDR3 protein. The data contain under 3,000 distinct CDR3 sequences, roughly 90% of them seen just once; the ten biggest clones take up 4.4%. Material: T cells from blood (PBMCs), unsorted or a sorted subset (not recorded which), obtained before or after yellow fever vaccination (not recorded which). The receptors originated from a woman between 18 and 30 years old who received the yellow fever vaccine. The CDR3 runs from the conserved cysteine through the conserved F or W. The D gene is left open where the match is weak. The size field is filled for only some rows; it gives once, few, many or a size class.

>NA|TRBJ2-3|TRBD2|TRBV6-1
CASSKTSGGEADTQYF
TGTGCCAGCAGTAAGACTAGCGGGGGGGAGGCAGATACGCAGTATTTT
>NA|TRBJ2-3|NA|TRBV29-1
CRVEATGDKPDTQYF
TGCCGCGTTGAAGCAACAGGAGATAAGCCAGATACGCAGTATTTT
>once|TRBJ2-5|TRBD1|TRBV11-1
CASSPAQGRETQYF
TGTGCCAGCAGCCCAGCACAGGGGCGGGAGACCCAGTACTTC
>NA|TRBJ1-2|NA|TRBV11-3
CASSFEMRGYTF
TGTGCCAGCAGCTTCGAAATGCGGGGCTACACCTTC
>NA|TRBJ2-7|TRBD1|TRBV11-1
CASSPDRGFVEQYF
TGTGCCAGCAGCCCAGACAGGGGTTTTGTCGAGCAGTACTTC
>few|TRBJ1-6|NA|TRBV6-5
CASSYRWQDSPLHF
TGTGCCAGCAGTTACAGGTGGCAGGATTCACCCCTCCACTTT
>NA|TRBJ1-1|NA|TRBV15
CATSRDRGWTEAFF
TGTGCCACCAGCAGAGACAGGGGTTGGACTGAAGCTTTCTTT
>NA|TRBJ2-7|NA|TRBV11-3
CASSLAGSAIPAYEQYF
TGTGCCAGCAGCTTAGCCGGTAGCGCCATTCCTGCCTACGAGCAGTACTTC
>NA|TRBJ2-1|NA|TRBV15
CATSRDSGVLNEQFF
TGTGCCACCAGCAGAGATTCCGGGGTCTTGAATGAGCAGTTCTTC
>once|TRBJ2-3|TRBD2|TRBV2
CASSEQAGGITDTQYF
TGTGCCAGCAGTGAACAGGCGGGAGGGATCACAGATACGCAGTATTTT
>NA|TRBJ2-3|NA|TRBV15
CATSRDRGSTQYF
TGTGCCACCAGCAGAGATCGTGGTTCTACGCAGTATTTT
>NA|TRBJ1-1|NA|TRBV6-1
CASTEEVDSMNTEAFF
TGTGCCAGCACCGAGGAGGTGGACAGCATGAACACTGAAGCTTTCTTT
>NA|TRBJ1-4|NA|TRBV10-1
CASLLSPATATNEKLFF
TGCGCCAGCCTCCTCTCTCCAGCTACAGCAACTAATGAAAAACTGTTTTTT
>NA|TRBJ2-7|TRBD2|TRBV7-9
CASSLGLAAYEQYF
TGTGCCAGCAGCTTAGGGCTAGCGGCCTACGAGCAGTACTTC
>NA|TRBJ1-4|TRBD1|TRBV19
CASWTGGEKLFF
TGTGCCAGCTGGACAGGGGGCGAAAAACTGTTTTTT
>NA|TRBJ2-5|NA|TRBV20-1
CSAAGLEGKTQYF
TGCAGTGCGGCTGGGCTAGAGGGCAAGACCCAGTACTTC
>NA|TRBJ2-7|TRBD2|TRBV11-2
CASSLLASGGPTLYEQYF
TGTGCCAGCAGCTTACTTGCTAGCGGGGGGCCCACCCTTTACGAGCAGTACTTC
>NA|TRBJ2-1|NA|TRBV4-1
CASSQDWIDYNEQFF
TGCGCCAGCAGCCAAGATTGGATAGACTACAATGAGCAGTTCTTC
>once|TRBJ2-3|TRBD1|TRBV15
CATSQEVGQGSDTQYF
TGTGCCACCAGTCAAGAGGTGGGACAGGGCTCAGATACGCAGTATTTT
>NA|TRBJ2-7|NA|TRBV20-1
CSAKRGVTPYEQYF
TGCAGTGCTAAACGTGGGGTAACTCCCTACGAGCAGTACTTC
>NA|TRBJ1-2|TRBD1|TRBV11-3
CASSLEDRGAGYTF
TGTGCCAGCAGCTTAGAGGACAGGGGGGCTGGCTACACCTTC
>NA|TRBJ2-3|NA|TRBV7-7
CASSSRGVADTQYF
TGTGCTAGCAGCTCCAGGGGAGTGGCAGATACGCAGTATTTT
>few|TRBJ2-4|NA|TRBV21-1
CASSKAGQGVGIQYF
TGTGCCAGCAGCAAAGCGGGACAGGGAGTCGGCATTCAGTACTTC
>NA|TRBJ1-3|NA|TRBV2
CASTTGPSGNTIYF
TGTGCCAGCACTACAGGGCCCTCTGGAAACACCATATATTTT
>NA|TRBJ2-7|TRBD1|TRBV4-3
CASSQAQGESYEQYF
TGCGCCAGCAGCCAGGCACAGGGGGAGTCCTACGAGCAGTACTTC
>NA|TRBJ2-7|TRBD1|TRBV4-3
CASSPRQGARYEQYF
TGCGCCAGCAGCCCCCGACAGGGGGCGAGATACGAGCAGTACTTC
>NA|TRBJ2-7|NA|TRBV30
CAWSVLGGGNEQYF
TGTGCCTGGAGTGTACTGGGGGGCGGAAACGAGCAGTACTTC
>NA|TRBJ2-3|NA|TRBV28
CASSITGSRDTQYF
TGTGCCAGCAGCATTACAGGGAGCAGGGATACGCAGTATTTT
>NA|TRBJ2-7|NA|TRBV10-3
CAISESHTGFPPGEQYF
TGTGCCATCAGTGAGTCGCATACAGGGTTCCCTCCCGGAGAGCAGTACTTC
>NA|TRBJ2-7|TRBD1|TRBV19
CASSQPGQSYEQYF
TGTGCCAGTAGCCAACCGGGACAGTCCTACGAGCAGTACTTC
>NA|TRBJ2-2|NA|TRBV24-1
CATSDEAGELFF
TGTGCCACCAGTGATGAGGCTGGGGAGCTGTTTTTT
>few|TRBJ1-1|TRBD1|TRBV5-5
CASSEDREAFF
TGTGCCAGCAGCGAGGACAGGGAAGCTTTCTTT
>NA|TRBJ2-7|TRBD1|TRBV15
CATSPGQGVYEQYF
TGTGCCACCAGTCCGGGACAGGGGGTCTACGAGCAGTACTTC
>NA|TRBJ2-7|NA|TRBV7-8
CASSSPFGVEQYF
TGTGCCAGCAGCTCCCCCTTTGGGGTCGAGCAGTACTTC
>NA|TRBJ2-1|NA|TRBV6-1
CASTTRVGETYNEQFF
TGTGCCAGCACCACAAGGGTGGGAGAGACCTACAATGAGCAGTTCTTC
>NA|TRBJ1-1|NA|TRBV6-5
CASSYPQGNTEAFF
TGTGCCAGCAGTTACCCCCAGGGGAACACTGAAGCTTTCTTT
>NA|TRBJ2-1|NA|TRBV13
CASSLGFSLGGQASNEQFF
TGTGCCAGCAGCTTAGGTTTTAGTTTGGGAGGCCAGGCATCCAATGAGCAGTTCTTC
>NA|TRBJ2-7|TRBD2|TRBV3-1
CASSYSGVYTYEQYF
TGTGCCAGCAGCTACAGCGGGGTCTACACCTACGAGCAGTACTTC
>NA|TRBJ1-6|NA|TRBV4-2
CASSQDLAQRGSPLHF
TGTGCCAGCAGCCAAGATTTAGCCCAGCGGGGTTCACCCCTCCACTTT
>NA|TRBJ1-2|NA|TRBV11-3
CASSPTGSRGYTF
TGTGCCAGCAGCCCCACGGGAAGTCGGGGCTACACCTTC
>NA|TRBJ2-5|NA|TRBV9
CASSVGVRETQYF
TGTGCCAGCAGCGTGGGGGTAAGGGAGACCCAGTACTTC
>NA|TRBJ2-7|TRBD1|TRBV4-2
CASSGTGTGGYEQYF
TGTGCCAGCAGCGGAACCGGGACAGGGGGATACGAGCAGTACTTC
>NA|TRBJ2-7|TRBD1|TRBV23-1
CASSQLGQPSSYEQYF
TGCGCCAGCAGTCAGCTGGGACAGCCCTCCTCCTACGAGCAGTACTTC
>NA|TRBJ1-5|TRBD1|TRBV10-1
CASSLGSGQGRGQPQHF
TGCGCCAGCAGTTTAGGATCGGGACAGGGGCGTGGGCAGCCCCAGCATTTT
>once|TRBJ2-7|NA|TRBV5-5
CASSTGPLYEQYF
TGTGCCAGCAGCACGGGACCACTCTACGAGCAGTACTTC
>NA|TRBJ2-7|NA|TRBV11-1
CASSLTGTAYEQYF
TGTGCCAGCAGCTTAACGGGAACGGCGTACGAGCAGTACTTC
>NA|TRBJ2-1|TRBD2|TRBV6-1
CASSKDPSGGEQFF
TGTGCCAGCAGTAAGGACCCTAGCGGGGGGGAGCAGTTCTTC
>NA|TRBJ1-4|NA|TRBV28
CASSLWGENEKLFF
TGTGCCAGCAGTTTATGGGGCGAAAATGAAAAACTGTTTTTT
>NA|TRBJ2-1|NA|TRBV6-4
CASSDAGTGSYNEQFF
TGTGCCAGCAGTGACGCTGGGACCGGATCCTACAATGAGCAGTTCTTC
>NA|TRBJ2-7|NA|TRBV29-1
CSVNRDSYEQYF
TGCAGCGTAAACAGGGACTCCTACGAGCAGTACTTC
>NA|TRBJ2-3|TRBD1|TRBV27
CASSSDRDRGLDTQYF
TGTGCCAGCAGTTCGGACCGGGACAGGGGCTTGGATACGCAGTATTTT